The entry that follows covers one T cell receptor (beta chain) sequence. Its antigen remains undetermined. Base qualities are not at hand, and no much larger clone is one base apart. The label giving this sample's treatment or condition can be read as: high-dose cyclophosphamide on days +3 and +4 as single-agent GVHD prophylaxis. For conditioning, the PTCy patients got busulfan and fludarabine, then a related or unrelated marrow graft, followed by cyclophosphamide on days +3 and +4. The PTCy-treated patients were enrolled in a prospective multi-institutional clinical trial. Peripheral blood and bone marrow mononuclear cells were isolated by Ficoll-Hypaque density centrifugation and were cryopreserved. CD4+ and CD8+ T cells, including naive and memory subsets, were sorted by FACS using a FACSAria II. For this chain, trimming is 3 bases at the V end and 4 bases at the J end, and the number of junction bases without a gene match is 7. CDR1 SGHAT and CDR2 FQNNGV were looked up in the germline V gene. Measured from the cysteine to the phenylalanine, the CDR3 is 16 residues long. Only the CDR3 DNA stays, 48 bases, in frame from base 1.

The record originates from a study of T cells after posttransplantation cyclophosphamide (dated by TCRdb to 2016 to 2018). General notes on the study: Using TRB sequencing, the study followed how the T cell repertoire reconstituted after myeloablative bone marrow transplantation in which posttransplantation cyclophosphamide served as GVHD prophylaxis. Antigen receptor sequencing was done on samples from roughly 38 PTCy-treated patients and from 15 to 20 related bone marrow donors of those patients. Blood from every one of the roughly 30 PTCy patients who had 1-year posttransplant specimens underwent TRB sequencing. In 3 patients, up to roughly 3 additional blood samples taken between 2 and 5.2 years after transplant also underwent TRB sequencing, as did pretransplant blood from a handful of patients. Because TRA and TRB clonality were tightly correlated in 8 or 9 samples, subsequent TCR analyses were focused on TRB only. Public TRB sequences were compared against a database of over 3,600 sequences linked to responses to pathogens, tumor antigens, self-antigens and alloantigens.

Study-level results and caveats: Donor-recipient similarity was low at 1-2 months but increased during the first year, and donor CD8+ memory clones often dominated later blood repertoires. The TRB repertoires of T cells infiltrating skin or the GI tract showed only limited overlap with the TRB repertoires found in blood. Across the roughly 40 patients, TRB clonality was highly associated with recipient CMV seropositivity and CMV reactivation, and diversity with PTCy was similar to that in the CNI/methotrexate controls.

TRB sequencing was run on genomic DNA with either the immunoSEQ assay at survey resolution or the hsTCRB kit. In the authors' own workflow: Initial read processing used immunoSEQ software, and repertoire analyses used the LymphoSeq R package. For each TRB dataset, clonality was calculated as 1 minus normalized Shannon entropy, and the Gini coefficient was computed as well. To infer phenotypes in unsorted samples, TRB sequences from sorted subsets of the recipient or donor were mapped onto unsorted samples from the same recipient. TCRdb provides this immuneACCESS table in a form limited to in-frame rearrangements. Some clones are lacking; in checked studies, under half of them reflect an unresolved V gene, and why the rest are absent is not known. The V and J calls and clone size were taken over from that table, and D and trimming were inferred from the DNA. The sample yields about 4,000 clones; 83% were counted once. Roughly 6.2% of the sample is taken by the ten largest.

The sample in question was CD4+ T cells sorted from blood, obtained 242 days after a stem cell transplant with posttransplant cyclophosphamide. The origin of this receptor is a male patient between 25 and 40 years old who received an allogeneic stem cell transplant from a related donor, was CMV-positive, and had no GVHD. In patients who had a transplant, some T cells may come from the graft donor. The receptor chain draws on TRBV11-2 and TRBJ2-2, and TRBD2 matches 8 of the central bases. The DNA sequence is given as TGTGCCAGCAGCTTCACAAGCGGGAGTAGCACCGGGGAGCTGTTTTTT. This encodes CASSFTSGSSTGELFF.